These T cell receptor beta chains were read from a single sample in a study of OX40 agonist ivuxolimab in advanced cancers. Data came from immunoSEQ multiplex PCR; TCRdb stores just in-frame clones and leaves some out. The sample lists around 92,000 clones, over 65% occurring once. Here the sequenced sample was CD4+ or CD8+ T cells sorted from blood, taken in a trial of the OX40 agonist ivuxolimab. The source is an adult with an advanced solid tumor such as melanoma, head and neck, liver or kidney cancer. CDR3s leave out the opening cysteine and the closing phenylalanine or tryptophan. D genes are given only for firm matches.

J | V | D | CDR3
TRBJ2-6 | TRBV28 | TRBD1 | ASSNDRVSGANVLT
TRBJ2-1 | TRBV4-3 | NA | ASSQGLSGSSYNEQF
TRBJ2-1 | TRBV7-3 | TRBD1 | ASSTTGTGGEEQF
TRBJ2-3 | TRBV19 | TRBD1 | ASSFGQVSTDTQY
TRBJ2-1 | TRBV2 | TRBD2 | ASSEVSGPYNEQF
TRBJ2-1 | TRBV9 | NA | ASSVEQGGYNEQF
TRBJ2-4 | TRBV28 | NA | ASSFPKPKNIQY
TRBJ2-7 | TRBV27 | NA | ASWTSREPYEQY
TRBJ2-5 | TRBV29-1 | NA | SVVTGAETQY
TRBJ2-7 | TRBV30 | NA | AWSVSYEQY
TRBJ2-6 | TRBV7-2 | TRBD1 | ASSLRTGSVSGANVLT
TRBJ1-5 | TRBV7-2 | NA | ASSYSTSNQPQH
TRBJ1-2 | TRBV7-2 | TRBD1 | ASSLDRGYGYT
TRBJ1-1 | TRBV5-1 | NA | ASSVGGLNTEAF
TRBJ1-2 | TRBV19 | NA | ASTGWPDYGYT
TRBJ2-6 | TRBV19 | NA | ASESSGANVLT
TRBJ1-5 | TRBV6-6 | TRBD1 | ASSYGTGVGQPQH
TRBJ1-1 | TRBV6-5 | NA | ASSYDGRLEAF
TRBJ2-7 | TRBV6-5 | NA | ASRESRAGYEQY
TRBJ1-1 | TRBV29-1 | TRBD1 | SVSPRGTEAF
TRBJ2-4 | TRBV14 | TRBD1 | ASSQDMGQGNIQY
TRBJ1-5 | TRBV11-2 | NA | ASSTSGLDQPQH
TRBJ2-1 | TRBV7-6 | NA | ASSLDPVPGNEQF
TRBJ2-5 | TRBV19 | NA | ASSVSGVQETQY
TRBJ2-3 | TRBV7-2 | NA | ASNSGTDTQY
TRBJ2-2 | TRBV18 | NA | ASSPGVGANTGELF
TRBJ1-1 | TRBV27 | NA | ASSLEVNTEAF
TRBJ1-2 | TRBV19 | NA | ASSIQGRNYGYT
TRBJ1-5 | TRBV18 | TRBD1 | ASTREAQGNNQPQH
TRBJ2-1 | TRBV11-3 | TRBD1 | ASSSTGLHEQF
TRBJ2-7 | TRBV27 | TRBD1 | ASSSPGGTSSYEQY
TRBJ1-1 | TRBV19 | TRBD1 | ATKDRDTEAF
TRBJ1-2 | TRBV6-6 | TRBD1 | ASSRQGSYGYT
TRBJ1-1 | TRBV5-1 | NA | ASSLQNTEAF
TRBJ2-5 | TRBV7-2 | TRBD2 | ASSLIRPSGGQETQY
TRBJ2-2 | TRBV2 | TRBD1 | AGSRGLGTGELF
TRBJ2-1 | TRBV12-5 | TRBD2 | ASGSGRTSGQGNEQF